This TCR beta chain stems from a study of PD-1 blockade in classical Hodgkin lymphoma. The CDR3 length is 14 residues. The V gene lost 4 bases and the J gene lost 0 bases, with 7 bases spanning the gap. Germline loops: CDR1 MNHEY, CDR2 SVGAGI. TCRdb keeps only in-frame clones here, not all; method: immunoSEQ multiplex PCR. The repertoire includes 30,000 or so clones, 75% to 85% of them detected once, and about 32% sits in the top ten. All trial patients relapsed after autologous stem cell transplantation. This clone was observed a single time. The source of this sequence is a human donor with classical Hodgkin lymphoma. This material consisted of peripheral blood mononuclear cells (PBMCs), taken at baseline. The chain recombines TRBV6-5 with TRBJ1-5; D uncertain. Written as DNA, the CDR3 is TGTGCCAGCAGTTTACAGTATAGCAATCAGCCCCAGCATTTT. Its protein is CASSLQYSNQPQHF.